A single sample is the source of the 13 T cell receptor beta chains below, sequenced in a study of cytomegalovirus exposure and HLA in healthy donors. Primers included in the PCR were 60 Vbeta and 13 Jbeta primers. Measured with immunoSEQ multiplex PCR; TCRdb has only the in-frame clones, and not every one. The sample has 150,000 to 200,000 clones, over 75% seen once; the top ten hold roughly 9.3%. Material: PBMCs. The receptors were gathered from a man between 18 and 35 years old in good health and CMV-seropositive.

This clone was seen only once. CDR3 coding DNA: TGTGCCAGCAGCGGGACAGGGGCTGTCTACAATGAGCAGTTCTTC. It encodes CASSGTGAVYNEQFF. The chain recombines TRBV7-2 with TRBJ2-1; 10 bases are shared with TRBD1. The junction had 4 bases not matched to a gene; V was cut back by 5 bases and J by 3 bases. The CDR3 is 15 residues long. Germline V CDR1 and CDR2: SGHTA, FQGNSA.

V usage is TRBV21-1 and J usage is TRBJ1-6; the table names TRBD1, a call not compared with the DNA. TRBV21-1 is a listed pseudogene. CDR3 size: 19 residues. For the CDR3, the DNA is TGTGCCAGCAGCAATACCCTTGTAGAACCCGACAGGGCTAATTCACCCCTCCACTTT. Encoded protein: CASSNTLVEPDRANSPLHF.

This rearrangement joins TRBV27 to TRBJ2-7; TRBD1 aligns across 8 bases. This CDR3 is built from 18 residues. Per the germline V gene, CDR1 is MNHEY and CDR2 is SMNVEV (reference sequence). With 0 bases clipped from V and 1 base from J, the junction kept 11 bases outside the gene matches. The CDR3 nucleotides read TGTGCCAGCAGTTTATCCGGAGGGACCAGGGGGCCATCCTACGAGCAGTACTTC. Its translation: CASSLSGGTRGPSYEQYF.

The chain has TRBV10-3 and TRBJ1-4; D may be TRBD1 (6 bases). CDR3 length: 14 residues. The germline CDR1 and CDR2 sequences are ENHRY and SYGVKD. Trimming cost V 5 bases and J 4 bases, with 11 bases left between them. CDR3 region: CAISLGAGNEKLFF. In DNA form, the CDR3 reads TGTGCCATCAGTTTGGGGGCGGGTAATGAAAAACTGTTTTTT.

CDR3 sequence reads: CASSLTTGGLVEQFF. The CDR3 DNA follows: TGTGCCAGCAGCCTCACCACGGGGGGGCTGGTTGAGCAGTTCTTC. The J gene is TRBJ2-1, the V gene TRBV7-3; TRBD2 matches 8 bases. Germline CDR1 and CDR2: SGHTA and FQGTGA. The CDR3 is 15 amino acids. V gave up 5 bases and J gave up 9 bases; unmatched junction bases: 12.

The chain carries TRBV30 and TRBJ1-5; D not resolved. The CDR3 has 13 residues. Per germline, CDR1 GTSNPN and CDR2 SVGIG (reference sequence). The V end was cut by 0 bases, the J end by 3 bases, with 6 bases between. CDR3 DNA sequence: TGTGCCTGGAGTGTGAGCGACAATCAGCCCCAGCATTTT. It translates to CAWSVSDNQPQHF.

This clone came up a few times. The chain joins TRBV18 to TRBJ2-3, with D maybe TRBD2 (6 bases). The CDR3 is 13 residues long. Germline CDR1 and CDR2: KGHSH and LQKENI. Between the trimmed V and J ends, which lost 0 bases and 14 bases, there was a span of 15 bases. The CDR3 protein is CASSPPGGTPRYF. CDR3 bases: TGTGCCAGCTCACCACCTGGAGGGACTCCGCGGTATTTT.

The CDR3 region has the DNA TGTGCCAGCAGCTCGGGGACTAGGGACAATGAGCAGTTCTTC. This codes for CASSSGTRDNEQFF. The genes are TRBV7-2 and TRBJ2-1; 8 positions agree with TRBD2. J was trimmed by 5 bases and V by 4 bases; bases with no gene match: 4. CDR3 length: 14 amino acids. From germline, CDR1 is SGHTA and CDR2 FQGNSA. Full variable domain (missing parts from reference TRBV7-2 and TRBJ2-1): GAGVSQSPSNKVTEKGKDVELRCDPISGHTALYWYRQSLGQGLEFLIYFQGNSAPDKSGLPSDRFSAERTGGSVSTLTIQRTQQEDSAVYLCASSSGTRDNEQFFGPGTRLTVL.

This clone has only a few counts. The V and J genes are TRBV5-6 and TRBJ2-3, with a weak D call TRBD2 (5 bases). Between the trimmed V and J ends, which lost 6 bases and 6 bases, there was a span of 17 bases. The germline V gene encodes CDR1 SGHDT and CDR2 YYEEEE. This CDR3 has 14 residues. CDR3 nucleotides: TGTGCCAGCACGACTATGAGTGCATTGGATACGCAGTATTTT. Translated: CASTTMSALDTQYF.

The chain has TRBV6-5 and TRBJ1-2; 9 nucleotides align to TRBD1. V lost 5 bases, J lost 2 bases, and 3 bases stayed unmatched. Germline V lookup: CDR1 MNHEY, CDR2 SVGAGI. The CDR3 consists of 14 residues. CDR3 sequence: CASSLGTGNYGYTF. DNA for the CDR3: TGTGCCAGCAGTCTTGGGACAGGGAACTATGGCTACACCTTC.

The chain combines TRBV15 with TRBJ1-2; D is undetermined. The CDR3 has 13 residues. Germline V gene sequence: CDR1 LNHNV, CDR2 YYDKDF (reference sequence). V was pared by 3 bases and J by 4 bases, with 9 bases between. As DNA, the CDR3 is TGTGCCACCAGCAGGGAAACAGCCTATGGCTACACCTTC. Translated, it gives CATSRETAYGYTF. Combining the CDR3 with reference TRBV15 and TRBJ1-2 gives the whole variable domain DAMVIQNPRYQVTQFGKPVTLSCSQTLNHNVMYWYQQKSSQAPKLLFHYYDKDFNNEADTPDNFQSRRPNTSFCFLDIRSPGLGDTAMYLCATSRETAYGYTFGSGTRLTVV.

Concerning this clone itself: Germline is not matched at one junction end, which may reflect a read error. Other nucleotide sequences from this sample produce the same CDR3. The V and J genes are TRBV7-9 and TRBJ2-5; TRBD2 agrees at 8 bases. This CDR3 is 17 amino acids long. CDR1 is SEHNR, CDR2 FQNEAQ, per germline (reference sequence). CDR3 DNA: TGCGCCAGCAGCTCCGATCGGGGGGGCCCCCCCCAAGAGACCCAGTACTTC. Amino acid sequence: CASSSDRGGPPQETQYF.

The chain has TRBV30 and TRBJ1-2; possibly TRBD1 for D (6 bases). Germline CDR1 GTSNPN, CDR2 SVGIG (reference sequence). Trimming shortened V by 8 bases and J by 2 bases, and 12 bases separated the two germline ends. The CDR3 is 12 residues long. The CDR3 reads CAHKGVNYGYTF. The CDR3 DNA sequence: TGTGCCCATAAGGGGGTAAACTATGGCTACACCTTC.